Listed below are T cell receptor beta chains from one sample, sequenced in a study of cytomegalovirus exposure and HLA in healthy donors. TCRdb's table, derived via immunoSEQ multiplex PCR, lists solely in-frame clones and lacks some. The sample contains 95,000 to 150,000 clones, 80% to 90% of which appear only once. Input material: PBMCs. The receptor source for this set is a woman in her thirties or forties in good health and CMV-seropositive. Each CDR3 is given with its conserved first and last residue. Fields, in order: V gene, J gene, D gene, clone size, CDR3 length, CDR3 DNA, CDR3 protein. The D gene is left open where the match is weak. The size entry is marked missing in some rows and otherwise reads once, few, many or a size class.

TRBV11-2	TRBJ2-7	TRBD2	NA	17	TGTGCCAGCAGCCCTCGCGTCCCGGGACTAGCTGCATACGAGCAGTACTTC	CASSPRVPGLAAYEQYF
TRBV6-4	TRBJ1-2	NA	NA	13	TGTGCCAGCAGTGACTCCGAGTCGGATGGCTACACCTTC	CASSDSESDGYTF
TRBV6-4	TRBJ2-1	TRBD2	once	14	TGTGCCAGCAGCGTAGCGGGGGGCGTCGAGGAGCAGTTCTTC	CASSVAGGVEEQFF
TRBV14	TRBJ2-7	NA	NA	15	TGTGCCAGCAGCCAAAACCCTCTGAGGGTCTACGAGCAGTACTTC	CASSQNPLRVYEQYF
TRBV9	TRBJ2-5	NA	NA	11	TGTGCCAGCAGCACGCCGGGGACCCAGTACTTC	CASSTPGTQYF
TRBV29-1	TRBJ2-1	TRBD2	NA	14	TGCAGCGCAGGAGCGGGATCCTCCTACAATGAGCAGTTCTTC	CSAGAGSSYNEQFF
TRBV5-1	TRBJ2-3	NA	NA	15	TGCGCCAGCAGCTTGGTTCGGGGGAGCACAGATACGCAGTATTTT	CASSLVRGSTDTQYF
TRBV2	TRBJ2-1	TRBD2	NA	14	TGTGCCAGCAGTGGCCTAGCGGGAGACAATGAGCAGTTCTTC	CASSGLAGDNEQFF
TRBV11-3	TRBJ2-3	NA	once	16	TGTGCCAGCAGCCTCGGAGGCGCTACTAGCACAGATACGCAGTATTTT	CASSLGGATSTDTQYF
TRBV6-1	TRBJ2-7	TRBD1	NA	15	TGTGCCAGCAGTTTGACAGGGGTTCTTTACTACGAGCAGTACTTC	CASSLTGVLYYEQYF
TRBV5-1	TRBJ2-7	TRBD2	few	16	TGCGCCAGCAGCCCCCGTCCGGCGGGAGCTTCCTACGAGCAGTACTTC	CASSPRPAGASYEQYF